This T cell receptor (beta chain) originates from a study of cytomegalovirus exposure and HLA in healthy donors. Findings and limits, study-wide: An ancestry cluster, one associated with Asian ancestry, reportedly showed fewer N-insertions than the approximately 700-donor mean in a later analysis.

With 60 Vbeta and 13 Jbeta primers, the PCR was carried out. The repertoire was sequenced with immunoSEQ multiplex PCR; TCRdb's copy has only in-frame clones and lacks some. The data hold some 150,000 clones, with around 82% observed a single time. The CDR3 has 13 amino acids. The junction had 7 bases not matched to a gene; V was cut back by 7 bases and J by 7 bases. In germline, CDR1 is SQVTM, CDR2 ANQGSEA. The table lists this clone with a count of one. Its antigen is not known. Input material: PBMCs. The chain links TRBV29-1 to TRBJ1-6; 7 bases match TRBD1. This sequence was found in a woman aged 45-60 years in good health and CMV-seropositive. Written as DNA, the CDR3 is TGCAGCGACCCGGGACAGACAAATTCACCCCTCCACTTT. This sequence encodes CSDPGQTNSPLHF.